The 9 T cell receptor beta chains below were found in one sample sequenced in a study of T cells in Graves' hyperthyroidism and ophthalmopathy. The source material, RNA transcripts, was used to amplify TCR beta CDR3 regions. TCR CDR3 regions were first amplified by RT-PCR with HTBI primers. TCRdb reprocessed the multiplex PCR reads with MiXCR, giving one entry per CDR3 protein. Of 300,000 to 450,000 distinct CDR3 sequences in the sample, about 14% were seen once. Sequenced input: blood. The receptors shown here come from a woman aged 25 to 39 with Graves' ophthalmopathy.

This clonotype was observed many times. The DNA for the CDR3 is TGTGCCAGCAGCCCCGGGAGGGCCACAGATACGCAGTATTTT. Its translation: CASSPGRATDTQYF. The rearrangement uses TRBV11-3 and TRBJ2-3; 8 nucleotides align to TRBD2. The CDR3 totals 14 residues. The germline V gene has CDR1 SGHNT and CDR2 YENEEA. V gave up 5 bases and J gave up 2 bases; unmatched junction bases: 3. Complete variable domain (other parts from reference TRBV11-3 and TRBJ2-3): EAGVVQSPRYKIIEKKQPVAFWCNPISGHNTLYWYLQNLGQGPELLIRYENEEAVDDSQLPKDRFSAERLKGVDSTLKIQPAELGDSAVYLCASSPGRATDTQYFGPGTRLTVL.

This clonotype was seen a handful of times. The chain links TRBV27 to TRBJ1-5; D not resolved. Between the trimmed V and J ends, which lost 8 bases and 7 bases, there was a span of 15 bases. CDR3 size: 13 residues. The germline V gene has CDR1 MNHEY and CDR2 SMNVEV (reference sequence). The CDR3 bases are TGTGCCAGCGGCCCCTTGGGAGGACAGCCCCAGCATTTT. It is translated as CASGPLGGQPQHF.

This clonotype was picked up many times. This rearrangement joins TRBV28 to TRBJ2-5, with 9 bases matching TRBD1. This CDR3 spans 17 amino acids. V gave up 8 bases and J gave up 1 base; unmatched junction bases: 14. Germline CDR1 reads MDHEN; CDR2 reads SYDVKM. In nucleotides, the CDR3 is TGTGCCAGCGGAATTCCGGGACAGGGAAACTCCCAAGAGACCCAGTACTTC. This sequence encodes CASGIPGQGNSQETQYF. The full variable domain, in which reference TRBV28 and TRBJ2-5 provide the parts outside the CDR3, is DVKVTQSSRYLVKRTGEKVFLECVQDMDHENMFWYRQDPGLGLRLIYFSYDVKMKEKGDIPEGYSVSREKKERFSLILESASTNQTSMYLCASGIPGQGNSQETQYFGPGTRLLVL.

There are many counts of this clonotype. The chain carries TRBV2 and TRBJ1-1; D possibly corresponds to TRBD1 (6 bases). This CDR3 region has 15 residues. Germline lookup yields CDR1 SNHLY and CDR2 FYNNEI. V shed 4 bases and J shed 5 bases, with 17 bases lying between them. CDR3 DNA: TGTGCCAGCAGTGGGAGAGCCAGGGGAGGGACTGAAGCTTTCTTT. Translated, it gives CASSGRARGGTEAFF.

This clonotype was detected many times. This rearrangement joins TRBV5-6 to TRBJ2-1; TRBD2 might be the D (5 bases). Germline assignment: CDR1 SGHDT and CDR2 YYEEEE. Trimming took 2 bases from V and 6 from J, leaving 12 bases between them. The CDR3 has 14 residues. This chain's CDR3 is CASSFWGRGNEQFF. The DNA of the CDR3 is TGTGCCAGCAGCTTTTGGGGTCGGGGCAATGAGCAGTTCTTC. Full variable domain (remainder filled in from reference TRBV5-6 and TRBJ2-1): DAGVTQSPTHLIKTRGQQVTLRCSPKSGHDTVSWYQQALGQGPQFIFQYYEEEERQRGNFPDRFSGHQFPNYSSELNVNALLLGDSALYLCASSFWGRGNEQFFGPGTRLTVL.

In its sample, this clonotype was seen many times. The genes are TRBV19 and TRBJ2-1; 9 nucleotides line up with TRBD1. The germline gives CDR1 LNHDA, CDR2 SQIVND (reference sequence). The ends lost 7 bases at V and 0 bases at J; junction bases unmatched: 13. The CDR3 runs 18 residues. The CDR3 nucleotides read TGTGCCAGTACCGGACAGGGGAGCCCTCATAGCTCCTACAATGAGCAGTTCTTC. This sequence encodes CASTGQGSPHSSYNEQFF.

This clonotype was recorded many times. This chain connects TRBV30 to TRBJ2-7; D perhaps matches TRBD1 (5 bases). CDR1 is GTSNPN and CDR2 is SVGIG in the germline V gene (reference sequence). V dropped 0 bases and J dropped 4 bases, with 7 bases sitting between them. This CDR3 contains 12 residues. The CDR3 region has the DNA TGTGCCTGGAGTGTAGGGGTTTACGAGCAGTACTTC. This translates into CAWSVGVYEQYF.

This clonotype was recorded many times. V is TRBV7-2 and J is TRBJ2-7; D is perhaps TRBD1 (5 bases). Germline assignment: CDR1 SGHTA and CDR2 FQGNSA. V lost 5 bases and J lost 1, with 6 bases in between. The CDR3 is made up of 12 amino acids. CDR3 DNA sequence: TGTGCCAGCAGCGCAGGGTCCTACGAGCAGTACTTC. Translation: CASSAGSYEQYF. Filled out from reference TRBV7-2 and TRBJ2-7, the complete variable domain reads GAGVSQSPSNKVTEKGKDVELRCDPISGHTALYWYRQSLGQGLEFLIYFQGNSAPDKSGLPSDRFSAERTGGSVSTLTIQRTQQEDSAVYLCASSAGSYEQYFGPGTRLTVT.

This clonotype was seen repeatedly, ten times or more. This chain joins TRBV2 and TRBJ1-1; possible D gene TRBD1, 5 bases. The length of the CDR3 is 13 residues. V shed 8 bases and J shed 0 bases, with 10 bases lying between them. Germline assignment: CDR1 SNHLY and CDR2 FYNNEI. The CDR3 loop reads CASPTVMNTEAFF. The CDR3 DNA reads TGTGCCAGCCCGACAGTTATGAACACTGAAGCTTTCTTT.